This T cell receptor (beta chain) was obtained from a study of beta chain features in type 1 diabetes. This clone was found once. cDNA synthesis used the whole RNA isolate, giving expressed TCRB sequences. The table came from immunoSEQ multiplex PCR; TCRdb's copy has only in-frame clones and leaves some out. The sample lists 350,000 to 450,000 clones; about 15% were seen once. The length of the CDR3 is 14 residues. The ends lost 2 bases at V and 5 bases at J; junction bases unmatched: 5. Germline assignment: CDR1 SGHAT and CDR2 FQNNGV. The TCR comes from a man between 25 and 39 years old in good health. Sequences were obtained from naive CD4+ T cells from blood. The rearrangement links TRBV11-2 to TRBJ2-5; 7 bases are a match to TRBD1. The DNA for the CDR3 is TGTGCCAGCAGCTTATTGGGACAGAGGGAGACCCAGTACTTC. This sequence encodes CASSLLGQRETQYF.